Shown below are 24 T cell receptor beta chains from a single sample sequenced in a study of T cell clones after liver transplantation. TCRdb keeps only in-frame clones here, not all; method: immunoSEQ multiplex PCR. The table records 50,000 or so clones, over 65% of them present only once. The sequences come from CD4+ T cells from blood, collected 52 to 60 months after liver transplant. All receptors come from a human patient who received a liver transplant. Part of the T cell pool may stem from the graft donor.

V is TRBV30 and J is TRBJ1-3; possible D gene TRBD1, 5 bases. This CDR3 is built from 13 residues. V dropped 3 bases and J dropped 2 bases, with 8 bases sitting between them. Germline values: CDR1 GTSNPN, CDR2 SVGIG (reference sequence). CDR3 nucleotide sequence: TGTGCCTGGAGAGTGGGGGCTGGAAACACCATATATTTT. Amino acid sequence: CAWRVGAGNTIYF.

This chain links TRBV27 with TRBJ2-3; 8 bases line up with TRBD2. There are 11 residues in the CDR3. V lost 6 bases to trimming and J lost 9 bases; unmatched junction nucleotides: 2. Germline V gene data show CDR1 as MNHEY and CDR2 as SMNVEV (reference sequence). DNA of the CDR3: TGTGCCAGCAGCCGGGGGGGGACGCAGTATTTT. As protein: CASSRGGTQYF.

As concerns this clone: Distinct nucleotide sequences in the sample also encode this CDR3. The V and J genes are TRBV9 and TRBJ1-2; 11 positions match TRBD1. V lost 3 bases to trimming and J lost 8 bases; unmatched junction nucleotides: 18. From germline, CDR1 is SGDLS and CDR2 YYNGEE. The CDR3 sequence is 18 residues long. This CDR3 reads CASSADPGTGGIGRGYTF. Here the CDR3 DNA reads TGTGCCAGCAGCGCGGATCCCGGGACAGGGGGAATCGGGCGGGGCTACACCTTC.

The CDR3 loop reads CASSLPPGQPNQPQHF. CDR3 bases: TGTGCCAGCAGCTTACCCCCGGGACAGCCGAATCAGCCCCAGCATTTT. V usage is TRBV7-7 and J usage is TRBJ1-5; 7 nucleotides match TRBD1. CDR3 length: 16 amino acids. Germline loops: CDR1 SSHAT, CDR2 FNYEAQ (reference sequence). V gave up 2 bases and J gave up 4 bases; unmatched junction bases: 8.

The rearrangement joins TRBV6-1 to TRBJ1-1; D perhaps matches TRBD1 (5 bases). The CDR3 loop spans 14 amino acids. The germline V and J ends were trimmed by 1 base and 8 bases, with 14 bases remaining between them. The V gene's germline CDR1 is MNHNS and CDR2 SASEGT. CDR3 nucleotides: TGTGCCAGCAGTGAAGGCAGGGAAACTGGCGAAGCTTTCTTT. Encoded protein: CASSEGRETGEAFF.

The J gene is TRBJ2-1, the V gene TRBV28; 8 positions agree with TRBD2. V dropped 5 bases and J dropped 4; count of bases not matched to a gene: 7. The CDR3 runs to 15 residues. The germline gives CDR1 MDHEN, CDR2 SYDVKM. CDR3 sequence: CASSTAGALYNEQFF. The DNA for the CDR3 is TGTGCCAGCAGTACAGCGGGGGCCTTATACAATGAGCAGTTCTTC.

In nucleotides, the CDR3 is TGTGCCAGCAGCTCCGGACTAGCGGGGGTCGATTCCTACGAGCAGTACTTC. Translation gives CASSSGLAGVDSYEQYF. The chain links TRBV5-5 to TRBJ2-7; 13 nucleotides agree with TRBD2. V was pared by 3 bases and J by 1 base, with 7 bases of the junction left unmatched. The CDR3 spans 17 residues. CDR1 is SGHKS and CDR2 is YYEKEE in the germline V gene (reference sequence).

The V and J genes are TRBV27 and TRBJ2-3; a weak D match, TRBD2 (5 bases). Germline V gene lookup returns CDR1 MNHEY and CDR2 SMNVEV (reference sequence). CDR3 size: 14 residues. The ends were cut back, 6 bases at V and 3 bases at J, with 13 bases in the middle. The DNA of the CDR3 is TGTGCCAGCAGACCTTACGGGGTTACAGATACGCAGTATTTT. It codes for CASRPYGVTDTQYF.

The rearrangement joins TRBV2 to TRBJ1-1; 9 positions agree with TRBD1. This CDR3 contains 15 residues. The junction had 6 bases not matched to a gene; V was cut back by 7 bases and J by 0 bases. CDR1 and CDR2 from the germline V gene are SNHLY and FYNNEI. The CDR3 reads CASMSGQGMNTEAFF. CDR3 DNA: TGTGCCAGCATGAGTGGACAGGGGATGAACACTGAAGCTTTCTTT.

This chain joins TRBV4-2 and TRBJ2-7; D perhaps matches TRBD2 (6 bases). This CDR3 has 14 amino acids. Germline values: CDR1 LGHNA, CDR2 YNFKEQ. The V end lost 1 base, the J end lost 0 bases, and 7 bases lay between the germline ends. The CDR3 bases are TGTGCCAGCAGCCAAGGAGCGGGCTCCTACGAGCAGTACTTC. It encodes CASSQGAGSYEQYF.

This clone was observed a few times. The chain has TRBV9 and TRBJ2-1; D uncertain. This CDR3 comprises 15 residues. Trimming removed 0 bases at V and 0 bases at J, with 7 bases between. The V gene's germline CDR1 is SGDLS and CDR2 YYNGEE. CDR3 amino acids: CASSVGASSYNEQFF. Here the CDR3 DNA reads TGTGCCAGCAGCGTAGGGGCAAGCTCCTACAATGAGCAGTTCTTC. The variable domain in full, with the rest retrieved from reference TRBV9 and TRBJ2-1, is DSGVTQTPKHLITATGQRVTLRCSPRSGDLSVYWYQQSLDQGLQFLIQYYNGEERAKGNILERFSAQQFPDLHSELNLSSLELGDSALYFCASSVGASSYNEQFFGPGTRLTVL.

CDR3 nucleotides: TGTGCCAGCAACGAAGGGGAGGGGATTCCCTACTATAATTCACCCCTCCACTTT. Translating gives CASNEGEGIPYYNSPLHF. V and J are TRBV7-9 and TRBJ1-6; D possibly corresponds to TRBD1 (5 bases). Deletions cut 7 bases from V and 3 bases from J, with 22 bases between. Looked up from germline, CDR1 is SEHNR and CDR2 is FQNEAQ (reference sequence). There are 18 residues in the CDR3.

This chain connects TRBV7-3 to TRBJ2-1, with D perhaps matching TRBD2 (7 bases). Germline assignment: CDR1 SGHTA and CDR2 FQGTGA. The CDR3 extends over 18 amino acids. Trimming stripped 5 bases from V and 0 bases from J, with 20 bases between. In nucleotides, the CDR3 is TGTGCCAGCAGCCCCTCCGGGGGGCTTTTGAGCTCCTACAATGAGCAGTTCTTC. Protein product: CASSPSGGLLSSYNEQFF. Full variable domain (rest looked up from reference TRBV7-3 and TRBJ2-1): GAGVSQTPSNKVTEKGKYVELRCDPISGHTALYWYRQSLGQGPEFLIYFQGTGAADDSGLPNDRFFAVRPEGSVSTLKIQRTERGDSAVYLCASSPSGGLLSSYNEQFFGPGTRLTVL.

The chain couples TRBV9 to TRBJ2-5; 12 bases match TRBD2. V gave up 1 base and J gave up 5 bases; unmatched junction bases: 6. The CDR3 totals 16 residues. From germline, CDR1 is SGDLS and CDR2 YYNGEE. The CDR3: CASSVSSGGAWETQYF. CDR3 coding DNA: TGTGCCAGCAGCGTATCTAGCGGGGGGGCCTGGGAGACCCAGTACTTC. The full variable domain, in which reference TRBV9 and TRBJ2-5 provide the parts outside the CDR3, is DSGVTQTPKHLITATGQRVTLRCSPRSGDLSVYWYQQSLDQGLQFLIQYYNGEERAKGNILERFSAQQFPDLHSELNLSSLELGDSALYFCASSVSSGGAWETQYFGPGTRLLVL.

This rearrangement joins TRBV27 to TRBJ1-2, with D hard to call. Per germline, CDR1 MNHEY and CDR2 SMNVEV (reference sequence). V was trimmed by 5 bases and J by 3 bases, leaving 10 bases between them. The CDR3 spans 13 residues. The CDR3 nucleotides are TGTGCCAGCAGTCGAGAGGGCCACTATGGCTACACCTTC. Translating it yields CASSREGHYGYTF.

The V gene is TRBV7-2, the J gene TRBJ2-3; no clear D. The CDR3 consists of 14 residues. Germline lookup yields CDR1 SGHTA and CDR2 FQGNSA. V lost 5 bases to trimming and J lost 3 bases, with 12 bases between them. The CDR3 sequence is CASSLDRVTDTQYF. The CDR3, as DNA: TGTGCCAGCAGCCTCGACCGAGTTACAGATACGCAGTATTTT.

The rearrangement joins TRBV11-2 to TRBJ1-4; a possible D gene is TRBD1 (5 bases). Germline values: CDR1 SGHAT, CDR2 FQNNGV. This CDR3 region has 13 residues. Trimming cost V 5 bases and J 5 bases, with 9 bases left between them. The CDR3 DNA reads TGTGCCAGCAGCGCCCCAGGGAATGAAAAACTGTTTTTT. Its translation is CASSAPGNEKLFF.

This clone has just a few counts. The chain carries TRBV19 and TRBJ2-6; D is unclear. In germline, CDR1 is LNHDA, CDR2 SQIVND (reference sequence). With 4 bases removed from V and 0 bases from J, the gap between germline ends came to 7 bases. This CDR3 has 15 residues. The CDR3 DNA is TGTGCCAGTAGTACAAGGAGCTCTGGGGCCAACGTCCTGACTTTC. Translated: CASSTRSSGANVLTF.

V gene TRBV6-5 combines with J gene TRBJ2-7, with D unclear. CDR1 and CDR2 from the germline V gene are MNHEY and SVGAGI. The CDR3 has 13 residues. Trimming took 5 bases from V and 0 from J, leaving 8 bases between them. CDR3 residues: CASSPGSSYEQYF. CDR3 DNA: TGTGCCAGCAGTCCTGGCAGCTCCTACGAGCAGTACTTC.

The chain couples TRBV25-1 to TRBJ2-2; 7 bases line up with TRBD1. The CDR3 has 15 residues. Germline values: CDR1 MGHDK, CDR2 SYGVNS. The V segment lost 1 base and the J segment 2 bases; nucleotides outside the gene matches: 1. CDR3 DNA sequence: TGTGCCAGCAGTGAATGGACAGGAAACACCGGGGAGCTGTTTTTT. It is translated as CASSEWTGNTGELFF. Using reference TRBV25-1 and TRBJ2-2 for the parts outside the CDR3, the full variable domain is EADIYQTPRYLVIGTGKKITLECSQTMGHDKMYWYQQDPGMELHLIHYSYGVNSTEKGDLSSESTVSRIRTEHFPLTLESARPSHTSQYLCASSEWTGNTGELFFGEGSRLTVL.

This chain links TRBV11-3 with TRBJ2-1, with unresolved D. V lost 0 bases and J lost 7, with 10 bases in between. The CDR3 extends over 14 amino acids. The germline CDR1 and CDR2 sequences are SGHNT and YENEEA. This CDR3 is CASSLEAVENEQFF. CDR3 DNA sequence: TGTGCCAGCAGCTTAGAGGCAGTCGAGAATGAGCAGTTCTTC.

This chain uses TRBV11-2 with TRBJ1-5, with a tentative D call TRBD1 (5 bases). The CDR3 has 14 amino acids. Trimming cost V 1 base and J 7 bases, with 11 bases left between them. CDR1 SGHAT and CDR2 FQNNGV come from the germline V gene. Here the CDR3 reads CASSLGGVRQPQHF. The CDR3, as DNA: TGTGCCAGCAGCTTAGGGGGGGTTAGGCAGCCCCAGCATTTT.

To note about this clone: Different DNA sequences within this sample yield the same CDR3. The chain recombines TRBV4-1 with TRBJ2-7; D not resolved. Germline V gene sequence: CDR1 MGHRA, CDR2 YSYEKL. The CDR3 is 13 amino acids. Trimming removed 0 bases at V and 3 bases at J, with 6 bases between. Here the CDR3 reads CASSQDRDYEQYF. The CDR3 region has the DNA TGCGCCAGCAGCCAAGATCGCGACTACGAGCAGTACTTC.

This CDR3 is CASSLGQRWGYSNQPQHF. The DNA of the CDR3 is TGTGCCAGCAGCTTAGGACAGCGGTGGGGATATAGCAATCAGCCCCAGCATTTT. The J gene is TRBJ1-5, the V gene TRBV7-9, with D possibly TRBD1 on 5 matching bases. Germline assignment: CDR1 SEHNR and CDR2 FQNEAQ (reference sequence). V lost 1 base to trimming and J lost 0 bases, with 16 bases between them. The CDR3 has 18 amino acids.